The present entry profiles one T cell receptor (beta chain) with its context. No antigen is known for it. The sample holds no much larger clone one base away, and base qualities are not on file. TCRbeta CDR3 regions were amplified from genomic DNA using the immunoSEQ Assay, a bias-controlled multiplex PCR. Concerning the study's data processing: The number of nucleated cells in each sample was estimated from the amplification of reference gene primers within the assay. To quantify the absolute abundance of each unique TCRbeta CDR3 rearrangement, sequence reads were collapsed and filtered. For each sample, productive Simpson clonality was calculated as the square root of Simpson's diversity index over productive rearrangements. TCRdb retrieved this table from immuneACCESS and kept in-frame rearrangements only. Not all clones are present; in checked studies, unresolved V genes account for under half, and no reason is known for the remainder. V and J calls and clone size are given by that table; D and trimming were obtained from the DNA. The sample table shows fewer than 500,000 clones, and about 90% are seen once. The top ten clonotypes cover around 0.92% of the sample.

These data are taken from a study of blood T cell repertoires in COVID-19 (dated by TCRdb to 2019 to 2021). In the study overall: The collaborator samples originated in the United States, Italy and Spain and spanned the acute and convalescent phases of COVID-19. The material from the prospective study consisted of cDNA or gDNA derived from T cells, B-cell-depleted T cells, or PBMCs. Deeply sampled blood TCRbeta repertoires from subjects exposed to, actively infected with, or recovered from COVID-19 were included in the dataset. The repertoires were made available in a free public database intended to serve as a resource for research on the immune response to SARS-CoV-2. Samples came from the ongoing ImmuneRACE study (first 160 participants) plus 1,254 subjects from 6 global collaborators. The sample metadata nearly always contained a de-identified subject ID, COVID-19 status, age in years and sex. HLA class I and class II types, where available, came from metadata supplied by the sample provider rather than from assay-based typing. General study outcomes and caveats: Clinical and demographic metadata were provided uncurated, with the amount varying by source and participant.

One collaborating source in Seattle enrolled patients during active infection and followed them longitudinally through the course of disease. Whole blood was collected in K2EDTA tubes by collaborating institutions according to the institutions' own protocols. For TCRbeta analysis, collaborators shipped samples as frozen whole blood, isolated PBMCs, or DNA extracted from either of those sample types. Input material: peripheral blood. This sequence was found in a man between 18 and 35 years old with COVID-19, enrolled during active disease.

For the CDR3, the sequence is CASSWLNRYQETQYF. The base sequence is TGTGCCAGCAGCTGGCTGAACAGGTACCAAGAGACCCAGTACTTC. The rearranged chain carries TRBV7-2 and TRBJ2-5; the D gene is possibly TRBD1, with 5 bases matching. From a lookup of the germline V gene, CDR1 and CDR2 are SGHTA and FQGNSA. V and J lose 4 bases and 0 bases, and a span of 12 bases separates them. The CDR3 runs 15 residues from the cysteine to the phenylalanine. Only the CDR3 portion is preserved as DNA: 45 bases, with reading frame beginning at the first base.